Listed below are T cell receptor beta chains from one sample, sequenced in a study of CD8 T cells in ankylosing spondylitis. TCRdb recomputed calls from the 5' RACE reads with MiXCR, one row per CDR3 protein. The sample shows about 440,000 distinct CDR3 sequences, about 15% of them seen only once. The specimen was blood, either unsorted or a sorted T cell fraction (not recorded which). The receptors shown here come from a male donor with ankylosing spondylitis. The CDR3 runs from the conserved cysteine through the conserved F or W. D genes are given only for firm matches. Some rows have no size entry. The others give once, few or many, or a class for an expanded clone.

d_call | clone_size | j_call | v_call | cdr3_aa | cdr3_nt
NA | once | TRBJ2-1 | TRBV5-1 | CASSLYGLGATNEQFF | TGCGCCAGCAGCTTGTACGGACTCGGGGCTACCAATGAGCAGTTCTTC
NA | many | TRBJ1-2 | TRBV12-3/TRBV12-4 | CASSRPTYGYTF | TGTGCCAGCAGTCGTCCCACCTATGGCTACACCTTC
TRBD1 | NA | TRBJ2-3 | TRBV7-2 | CASTLGQDTDTQYF | TGTGCCAGCACCTTGGGACAGGACACAGATACGCAGTATTTT
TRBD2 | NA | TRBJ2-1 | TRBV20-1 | CSPKTGGGGYNEQFF | TGCAGTCCAAAAACAGGCGGGGGGGGCTACAATGAGCAGTTCTTC
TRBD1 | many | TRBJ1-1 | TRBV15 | CATSRPDRLNTEAFF | TGTGCCACCAGCAGACCGGACAGGCTGAACACTGAAGCTTTCTTT
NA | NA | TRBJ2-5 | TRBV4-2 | CASSQGNKQGSQETQYF | TGTGCCAGCAGCCAGGGTAACAAACAGGGTTCCCAAGAGACCCAGTACTTC
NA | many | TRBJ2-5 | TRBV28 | CASSGAGARAQYF | TGTGCCAGCAGTGGGGCAGGGGCCAGAGCCCAGTACTTC
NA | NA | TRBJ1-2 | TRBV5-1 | CASRPGTTNYGYTF | TGCGCCAGCAGACCCGGGACAACCAACTATGGCTACACCTTC
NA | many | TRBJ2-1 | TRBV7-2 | CASSLQGGLDEQFF | TGTGCCAGCAGCTTACAGGGGGGGTTGGATGAGCAGTTCTTC
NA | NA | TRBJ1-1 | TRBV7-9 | CASSVKQNTEAFF | TGTGCCAGCAGCGTCAAGCAGAACACTGAAGCTTTCTTT